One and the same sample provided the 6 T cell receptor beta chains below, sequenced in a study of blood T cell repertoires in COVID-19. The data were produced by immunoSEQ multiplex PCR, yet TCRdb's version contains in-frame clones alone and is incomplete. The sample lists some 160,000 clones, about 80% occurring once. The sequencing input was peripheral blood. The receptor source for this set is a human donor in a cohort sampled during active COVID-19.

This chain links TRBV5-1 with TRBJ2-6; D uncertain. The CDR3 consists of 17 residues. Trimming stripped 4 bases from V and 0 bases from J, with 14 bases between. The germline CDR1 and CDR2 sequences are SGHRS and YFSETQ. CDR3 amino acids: CASSPRSPVSGANVLTF. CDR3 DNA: TGCGCCAGCAGCCCCCGGAGTCCCGTCTCTGGGGCCAACGTCCTGACTTTC.

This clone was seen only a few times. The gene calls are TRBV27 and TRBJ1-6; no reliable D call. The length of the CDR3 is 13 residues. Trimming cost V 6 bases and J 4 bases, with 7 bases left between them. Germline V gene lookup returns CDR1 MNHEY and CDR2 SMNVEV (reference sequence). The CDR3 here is CASRTTYNSPLHF. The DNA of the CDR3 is TGTGCCAGCAGGACAACTTATAATTCACCCCTCCACTTT.

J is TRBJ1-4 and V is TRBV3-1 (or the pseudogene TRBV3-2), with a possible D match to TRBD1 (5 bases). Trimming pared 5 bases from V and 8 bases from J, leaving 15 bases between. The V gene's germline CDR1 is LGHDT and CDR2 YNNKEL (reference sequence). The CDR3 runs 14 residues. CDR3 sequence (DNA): TGTGCCAGCAGCTTCCACAGGCAGGGCGAAAAACTGTTTTTT. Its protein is CASSFHRQGEKLFF.

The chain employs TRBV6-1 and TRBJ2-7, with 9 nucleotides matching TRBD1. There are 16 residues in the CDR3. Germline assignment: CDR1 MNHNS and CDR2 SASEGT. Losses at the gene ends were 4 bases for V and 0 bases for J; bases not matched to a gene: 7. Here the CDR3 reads CASSAQGQGFSYEQYF. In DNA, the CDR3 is TGTGCCAGCAGTGCCCAGGGACAGGGTTTCTCCTACGAGCAGTACTTC.

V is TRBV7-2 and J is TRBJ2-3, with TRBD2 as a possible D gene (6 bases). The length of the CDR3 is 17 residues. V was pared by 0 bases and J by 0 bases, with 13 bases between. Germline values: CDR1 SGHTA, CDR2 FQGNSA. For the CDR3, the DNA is TGTGCCAGCAGCTTAGCCGCGGGACTCCGAAGCACAGATACGCAGTATTTT. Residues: CASSLAAGLRSTDTQYF.

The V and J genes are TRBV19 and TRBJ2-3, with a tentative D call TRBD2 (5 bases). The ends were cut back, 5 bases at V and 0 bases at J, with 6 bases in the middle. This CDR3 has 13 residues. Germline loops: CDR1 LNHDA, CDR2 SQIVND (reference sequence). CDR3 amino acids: CASSSSSTDTQYF. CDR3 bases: TGTGCCAGTAGTTCTAGCAGCACAGATACGCAGTATTTT.